This is a list of T cell receptor beta chains from one sample in a study of blood T cells in healthy people across ages. A single record per CDR3 protein comes from TCRdb applying MiXCR to the 5' RACE reads. The top ten hold 29% of the sample, which has around 320,000 distinct CDR3 sequences, 25% to 30% seen once. The sequenced sample was blood. These TCRs come from a woman in her 70s in good health. Both conserved end residues are part of each CDR3. A D gene is named only where the DNA matches it firmly. Not every row has a clone size; where given, it reads once, few, many or a size class.

CASGTSGYNEQFF | TGTGCCAGCGGGACTAGCGGCTACAATGAGCAGTTCTTC | TRBJ2-1 | TRBV7-9 | TRBD2 | once
CASSLSGGPEETQYF | TGTGCCAGCAGCTTAAGCGGGGGGCCGGAGGAGACCCAGTACTTC | TRBJ2-5 | TRBV7-9 | TRBD2 | -
CSANRAGANYGYTF | TGCAGTGCTAACAGGGCCGGAGCTAACTATGGCTACACCTTC | TRBJ1-2 | TRBV20-1 | - | -
CNVEILGSYEQYF | TGCAACGTTGAGATCTTGGGCTCCTACGAGCAGTACTTC | TRBJ2-7 | TRBV29-1 | - | -
CASSQGTPGVGTQYF | TGTGCCAGCAGCCAAGGAACTCCGGGGGTGGGGACCCAGTACTTC | TRBJ2-5 | TRBV14 | - | -
CASSLGPDTYTDTQYF | TGTGCCAGCAGCTTAGGTCCGGACACCTACACAGATACGCAGTATTTT | TRBJ2-3 | TRBV7-2 | - | once
CSVEGTSLEETQYF | TGCAGCGTTGAGGGGACTAGCCTGGAGGAGACCCAGTACTTC | TRBJ2-5 | TRBV29-1 | TRBD2 | -
CASSQTSRRTQYF | TGTGCCAGCAGCCAGACTTCGAGGAGGACCCAGTACTTC | TRBJ2-5 | TRBV14 | - | few
CASSLSAMNTEAFF | TGTGCCAGCAGCTTATCGGCCATGAACACTGAAGCTTTCTTT | TRBJ1-1 | TRBV7-3 | - | -
CASSLLGSTGELFF | TGTGCCAGCAGTTTACTGGGCTCCACCGGGGAGCTGTTTTTT | TRBJ2-2 | TRBV12-3/TRBV12-4 | - | many
CSVGELSGNTIYF | TGCAGCGTTGGGGAGCTCTCTGGAAACACCATATATTTT | TRBJ1-3 | TRBV29-1 | - | -
CASHPDPPGGSGNTIYF | TGTGCCAGTCACCCAGACCCCCCTGGCGGCTCTGGAAACACCATATATTTT | TRBJ1-3 | TRBV2 | - | -
CASSQVLAGGYNEQFF | TGCGCCAGCAGCCAAGTTTTAGCGGGAGGCTACAATGAGCAGTTCTTC | TRBJ2-1 | TRBV4-1 | TRBD2 | -
CASSPKSPQETQYF | TGTGCCAGCTCACCAAAATCTCCCCAAGAGACCCAGTACTTC | TRBJ2-5 | TRBV18 | - | few
CSAEGGLATDTQYF | TGCAGTGCTGAGGGGGGACTAGCCACAGATACGCAGTATTTT | TRBJ2-3 | TRBV20-1 | TRBD2 | few
CASSQGSGSFEQYF | TGCGCCAGCAGCCAAGGATCAGGGAGTTTCGAGCAGTACTTC | TRBJ2-7 | TRBV4-1 | - | -
CASQGREEQYF | TGTGCCAGCCAGGGTCGAGAGGAGCAGTACTTC | TRBJ2-7 | TRBV28 | - | many
CASSSDRPSGANVLTF | TGTGCCAGCAGCTCGGACAGGCCCTCTGGGGCCAACGTCCTGACTTTC | TRBJ2-6 | TRBV5-6 | TRBD1 | -
CASRYSGTYNEQFF | TGTGCCAGCAGATATAGCGGGACCTACAATGAGCAGTTCTTC | TRBJ2-1 | TRBV2 | TRBD2 | -
CASSPDRATNEKLFF | TGCGCCAGCAGTCCTGACAGAGCAACTAATGAAAAACTGTTTTTT | TRBJ1-4 | TRBV5-1 | - | many
CASIGGTSSYNSPLHF | TGTGCCAGCATCGGCGGAACCTCATCCTATAATTCACCCCTCCACTTT | TRBJ1-6 | TRBV2 | - | -
CASTPGGTGTDGYTF | TGTGCCAGTACCCCCGGAGGTACAGGGACGGATGGCTACACCTTC | TRBJ1-2 | TRBV19 | - | -
CATSRRSQETQYF | TGTGCCACCAGTAGGAGGTCCCAAGAGACCCAGTACTTC | TRBJ2-5 | TRBV24-1 | - | -
CASSSSGSYNEQFF | TGTGCCAGCAGTTCTAGCGGTTCCTACAATGAGCAGTTCTTC | TRBJ2-1 | TRBV25-1 | TRBD2 | few
CASSWRDNYGYTF | TGTGCCAGCAGCTGGCGGGACAACTATGGCTACACCTTC | TRBJ1-2 | TRBV7-2 | - | -
CASSVEGGPQHF | TGTGCCAGCAGCGTAGAGGGGGGACCCCAGCATTTT | TRBJ1-5 | TRBV9 | - | many
CASNQRGADTQYF | TGTGCCAGCAATCAGCGGGGGGCAGATACGCAGTATTTT | TRBJ2-3 | TRBV2 | TRBD2 | many
CASSQAGGETQYF | TGTGCCAGCAGCCAAGCCGGGGGGGAGACCCAGTACTTC | TRBJ2-5 | TRBV3-1 | TRBD2 | few
CASSQRALYEQYF | TGTGCCAGCAGCCAAAGGGCCCTCTACGAGCAGTACTTC | TRBJ2-7 | TRBV14 | - | few
CASLTQNTEAFF | TGTGCCAGCTTGACACAGAACACTGAAGCTTTCTTT | TRBJ1-1 | TRBV18 | - | -
CASSTPVGEFANEQFF | TGTGCCAGCAGCACCCCGGTGGGGGAGTTTGCCAATGAGCAGTTCTTC | TRBJ2-1 | TRBV11-2 | - | -
CASSPPSDEQYF | TGTGCCAGCAGTCCCCCCTCCGACGAGCAGTACTTC | TRBJ2-7 | TRBV6-5 | - | -
CSARDVRGRDSNQPQHF | TGCAGTGCTAGAGATGTCAGGGGGCGCGATAGCAATCAGCCCCAGCATTTT | TRBJ1-5 | TRBV20-1 | TRBD1 | -
CSVKMGQWNTEAFF | TGCAGCGTTAAAATGGGGCAGTGGAACACTGAAGCTTTCTTT | TRBJ1-1 | TRBV29-1 | - | few
CSAPGTRNIQYF | TGCAGTGCTCCCGGGACTAGAAACATTCAGTACTTC | TRBJ2-4 | TRBV20-1 | TRBD2 | many
CASSWDNPRSIQYF | TGCGCCAGCAGCTGGGACAACCCGAGGAGCATTCAGTACTTC | TRBJ2-4 | TRBV5-1 | - | few
CASSLATGSVNIQYF | TGTGCCAGCAGTTTAGCGACAGGCTCTGTAAACATTCAGTACTTC | TRBJ2-4 | TRBV12-3/TRBV12-4 | - | -
CASSQGRLAESYNEQFF | TGCGCCAGCAGCCAGGGTCGGCTAGCGGAGTCCTACAATGAGCAGTTCTTC | TRBJ2-1 | TRBV4-3 | TRBD2 | few
CASSSSGARNIQSF | TGTGCCAGCAGCTCCTCGGGGGCTCGGAACATTCAGTCCTTC | TRBJ2-4 | TRBV7-2 | - | -
CASSYLYQETQYF | TGTGCCAGCAGTTACCTGTACCAAGAGACCCAGTACTTC | TRBJ2-5 | TRBV6-6 | - | -
CSAIPLDGTYEQYF | TGCAGCGCCATTCCTCTAGACGGAACCTACGAGCAGTACTTC | TRBJ2-7 | TRBV29-1 | - | few
CASNGVTDTDTQYF | TGTGCCAGCAACGGGGTGACAGACACAGATACGCAGTATTTT | TRBJ2-3 | TRBV2 | - | -
CASSGGSSYEQYF | TGTGCCAGCTCGGGGGGGAGCTCCTACGAGCAGTACTTC | TRBJ2-7 | TRBV12-3/TRBV12-4 | TRBD2 | few
CSVGGGRGNQPQHF | TGCAGCGTTGGTGGAGGTAGGGGCAATCAGCCCCAGCATTTT | TRBJ1-5 | TRBV29-1 | - | -
CSADRSQETQYF | TGCAGCGCCGACAGAAGCCAAGAGACCCAGTACTTC | TRBJ2-5 | TRBV29-1 | - | -
CASSQRGYQETQYF | TGTGCCAGCAGCCAGAGAGGGTACCAAGAGACCCAGTACTTC | TRBJ2-5 | TRBV7-9 | - | -
CASSLNRIGGYTF | TGTGCCAGCAGTTTAAACAGGATCGGTGGCTACACCTTC | TRBJ1-2 | TRBV28 | - | few
CASTPGTNYGYTF | TGTGCCAGCACCCCGGGGACCAACTATGGCTACACCTTC | TRBJ1-2 | TRBV7-2 | - | -
CSASETLAGDTGELFF | TGCAGTGCGAGCGAAACACTAGCGGGAGACACCGGGGAGCTGTTCTTT | TRBJ2-2 | TRBV20-1 | TRBD2 | -
CASALVRGASSGYTF | TGTGCCAGCGCTCTCGTCCGGGGCGCGTCAAGTGGCTACACCTTC | TRBJ1-2 | TRBV12-3/TRBV12-4 | - | -
CSARGSGRRGEQFF | TGCAGTGCTAGAGGTAGCGGGAGGAGGGGTGAGCAGTTCTTC | TRBJ2-1 | TRBV20-1 | TRBD2 | -
CASSLDSSTDTQYF | TGTGCCAGCAGTTTGGACAGTTCGACAGATACGCAGTATTTT | TRBJ2-3 | TRBV28 | - | many
CSAAEGSGAYNEQFF | TGCAGTGCTGCCGAGGGTAGCGGGGCGTACAATGAGCAGTTCTTC | TRBJ2-1 | TRBV20-1 | TRBD2 | -